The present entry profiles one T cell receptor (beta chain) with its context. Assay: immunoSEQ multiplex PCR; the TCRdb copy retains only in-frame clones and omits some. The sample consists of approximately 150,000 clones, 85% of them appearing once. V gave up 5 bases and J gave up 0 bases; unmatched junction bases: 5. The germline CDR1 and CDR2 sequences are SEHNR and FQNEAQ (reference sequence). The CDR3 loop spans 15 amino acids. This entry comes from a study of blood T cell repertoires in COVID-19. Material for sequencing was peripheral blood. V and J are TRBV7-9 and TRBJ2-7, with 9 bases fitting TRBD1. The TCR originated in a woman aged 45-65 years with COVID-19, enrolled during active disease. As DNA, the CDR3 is TGTGCCAGCAGCCCCGGGACAGGGATCTCCTACGAGCAGTACTTC. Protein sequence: CASSPGTGISYEQYF.